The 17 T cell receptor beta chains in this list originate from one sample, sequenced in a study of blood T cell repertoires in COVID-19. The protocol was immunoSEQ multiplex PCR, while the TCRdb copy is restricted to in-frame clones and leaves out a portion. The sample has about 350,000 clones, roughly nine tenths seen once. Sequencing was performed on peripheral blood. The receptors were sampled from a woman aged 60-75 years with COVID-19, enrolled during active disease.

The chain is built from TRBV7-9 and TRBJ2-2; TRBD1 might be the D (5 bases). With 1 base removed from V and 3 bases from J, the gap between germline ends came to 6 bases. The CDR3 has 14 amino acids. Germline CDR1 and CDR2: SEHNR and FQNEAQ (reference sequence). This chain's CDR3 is CASSLEGDTGELFF. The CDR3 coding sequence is TGTGCCAGCAGCTTAGAAGGGGACACCGGGGAGCTGTTTTTT.

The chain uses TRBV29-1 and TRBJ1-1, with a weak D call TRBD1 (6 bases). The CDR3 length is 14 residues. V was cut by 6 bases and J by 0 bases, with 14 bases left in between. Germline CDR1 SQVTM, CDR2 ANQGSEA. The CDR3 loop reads CSVTPRTVNTEAFF. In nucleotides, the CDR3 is TGCAGCGTCACCCCGAGGACAGTGAACACTGAAGCTTTCTTT.

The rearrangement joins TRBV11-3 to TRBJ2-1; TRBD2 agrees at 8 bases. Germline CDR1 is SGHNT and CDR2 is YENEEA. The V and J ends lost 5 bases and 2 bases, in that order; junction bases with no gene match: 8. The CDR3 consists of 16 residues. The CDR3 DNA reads TGTGCCAGCAGCCCCAGGGGAGCGGGGGCCTACAATGAGCAGTTCTTC. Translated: CASSPRGAGAYNEQFF.

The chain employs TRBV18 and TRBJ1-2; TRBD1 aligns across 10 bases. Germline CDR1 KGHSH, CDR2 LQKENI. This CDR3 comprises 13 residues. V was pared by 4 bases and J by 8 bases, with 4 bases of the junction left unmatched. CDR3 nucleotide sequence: TGTGCCAGCTCACAGGGACAGGGGCGGGGCTACACCTTC. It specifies CASSQGQGRGYTF. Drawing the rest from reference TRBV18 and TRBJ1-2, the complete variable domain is NAGVMQNPRHLVRRRGQEARLRCSPMKGHSHVYWYRQLPEEGLKFMVYLQKENIIDESGMPKERFSAEFPKEGPSILRIQQVVRGDSAAYFCASSQGQGRGYTFGSGTRLTVV.

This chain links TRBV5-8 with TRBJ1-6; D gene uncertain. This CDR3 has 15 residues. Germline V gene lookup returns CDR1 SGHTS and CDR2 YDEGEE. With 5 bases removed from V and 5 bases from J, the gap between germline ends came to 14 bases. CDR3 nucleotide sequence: TGTGCCAGCAGATATACGGCGGGGAATAATTCACCCCTCCACTTT. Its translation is CASRYTAGNNSPLHF.

The CDR3 loop reads CASSLITSNYEQYF. The CDR3 DNA reads as TGTGCCAGCAGCCTAATAACTAGCAACTACGAGCAGTACTTC. The V and J genes are TRBV6-2 or TRBV6-3 and TRBJ2-7; possible D gene TRBD2, 6 bases. The CDR3 loop spans 14 amino acids. The V gene lost 6 bases and the J gene lost 3 bases, with 15 bases spanning the gap. Germline V CDR1 and CDR2: MNHEY, SVGEGT.

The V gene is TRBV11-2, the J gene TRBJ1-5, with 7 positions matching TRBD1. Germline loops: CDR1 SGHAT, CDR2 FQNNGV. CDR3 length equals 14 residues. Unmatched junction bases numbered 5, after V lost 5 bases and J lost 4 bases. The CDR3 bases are TGTGCCAGCAGCCAGGGACAGTTAAATCAGCCCCAGCATTTT. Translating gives CASSQGQLNQPQHF.

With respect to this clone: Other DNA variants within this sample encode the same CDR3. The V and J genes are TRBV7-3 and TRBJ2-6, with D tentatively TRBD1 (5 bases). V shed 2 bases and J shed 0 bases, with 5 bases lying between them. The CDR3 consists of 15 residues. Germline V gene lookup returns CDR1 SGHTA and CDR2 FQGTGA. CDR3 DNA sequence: TGTGCCAGCAGCTTAGACAGCTCTGGGGCCAACGTCCTGACTTTC. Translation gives CASSLDSSGANVLTF.

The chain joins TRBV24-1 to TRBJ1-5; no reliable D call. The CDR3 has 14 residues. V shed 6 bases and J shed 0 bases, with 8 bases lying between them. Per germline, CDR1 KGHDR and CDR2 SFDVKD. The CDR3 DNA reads TGTGCCACCAGTAGCAGCGATAGCAATCAGCCCCAGCATTTT. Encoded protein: CATSSSDSNQPQHF.

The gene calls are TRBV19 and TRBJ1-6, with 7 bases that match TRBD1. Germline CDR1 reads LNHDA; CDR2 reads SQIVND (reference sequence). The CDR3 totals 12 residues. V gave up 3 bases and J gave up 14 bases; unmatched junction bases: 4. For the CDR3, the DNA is TGTGCCAGTAGTATCCGACAGGGAACCCTCCACTTT. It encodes CASSIRQGTLHF.

Written as DNA, the CDR3 is TGTGCCAGCAGCGTCGAGGGGGCGGACACTGAAGCTTTCTTT. Translating gives CASSVEGADTEAFF. The V call is TRBV9, the J call TRBJ1-1, with 7 nucleotides matching TRBD1. This CDR3 spans 14 amino acids. Trimming at V came to 2 bases and at J to 3 bases, leaving 4 bases not matched to a gene. Germline V CDR1 and CDR2: SGDLS, YYNGEE. The full variable domain, completed using reference TRBV9 and TRBJ1-1, is DSGVTQTPKHLITATGQRVTLRCSPRSGDLSVYWYQQSLDQGLQFLIQYYNGEERAKGNILERFSAQQFPDLHSELNLSSLELGDSALYFCASSVEGADTEAFFGQGTRLTVV.

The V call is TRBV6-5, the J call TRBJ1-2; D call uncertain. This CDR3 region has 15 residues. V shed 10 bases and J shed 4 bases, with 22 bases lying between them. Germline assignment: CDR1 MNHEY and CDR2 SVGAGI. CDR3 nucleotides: TGTGCCATCGATCCTCGTTGCCGGCGGGGCTATGGCTACACCTTC. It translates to CAIDPRCRRGYGYTF.

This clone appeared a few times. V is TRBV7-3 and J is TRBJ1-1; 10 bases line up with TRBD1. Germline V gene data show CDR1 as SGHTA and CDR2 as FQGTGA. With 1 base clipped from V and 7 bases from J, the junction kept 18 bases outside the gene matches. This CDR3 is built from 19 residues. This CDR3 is CASSLIYSRDRGHWSEAFF. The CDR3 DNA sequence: TGTGCCAGCAGCTTAATATATAGCCGGGACAGGGGCCATTGGAGTGAAGCTTTCTTT.

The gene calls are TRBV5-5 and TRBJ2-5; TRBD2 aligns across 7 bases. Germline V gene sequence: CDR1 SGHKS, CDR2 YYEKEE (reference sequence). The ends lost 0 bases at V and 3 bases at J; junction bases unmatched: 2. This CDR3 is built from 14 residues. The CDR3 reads CASSLVGGKETQYF. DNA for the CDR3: TGTGCCAGCAGCTTGGTGGGAGGGAAAGAGACCCAGTACTTC. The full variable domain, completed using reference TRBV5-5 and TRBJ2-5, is DAGVTQSPTHLIKTRGQQVTLRCSPISGHKSVSWYQQVLGQGPQFIFQYYEKEERGRGNFPDRFSARQFPNYSSELNVNALLLGDSALYLCASSLVGGKETQYFGPGTRLLVL.

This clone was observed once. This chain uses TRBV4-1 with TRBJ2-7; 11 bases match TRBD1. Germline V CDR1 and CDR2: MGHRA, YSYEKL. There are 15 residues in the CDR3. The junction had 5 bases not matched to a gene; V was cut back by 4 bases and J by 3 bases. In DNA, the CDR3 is TGCGCCAGCAGCCTAGGACAGGGGGCTAGCTACGAGCAGTACTTC. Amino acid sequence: CASSLGQGASYEQYF.

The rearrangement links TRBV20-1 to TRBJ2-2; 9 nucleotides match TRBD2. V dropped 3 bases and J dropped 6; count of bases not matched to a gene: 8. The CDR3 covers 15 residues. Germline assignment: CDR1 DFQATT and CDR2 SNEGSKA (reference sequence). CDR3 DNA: TGCAGTGCTAGTAGGAGCGGGGGGAGATCCGGGGAGCTGTTTTTT. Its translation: CSASRSGGRSGELFF.

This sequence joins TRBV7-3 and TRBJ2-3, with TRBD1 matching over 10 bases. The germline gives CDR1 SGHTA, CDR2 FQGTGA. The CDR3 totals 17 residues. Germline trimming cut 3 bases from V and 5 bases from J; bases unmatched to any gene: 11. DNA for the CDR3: TGTGCCAGCAGCTTCCTCCCCACGACAGGGGGCGGAGATACGCAGTATTTT. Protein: CASSFLPTTGGGDTQYF.